This record looks at one T cell receptor (beta chain) sequence and its context. The antigen is not known. This record belongs to a study of PD-L1 blockade in urothelial cancer. The CDR3 spans 17 residues. Germline CDR1 and CDR2: SGHAT and FQNNGV. The V and J ends lost 5 bases and 4 bases, in that order; junction bases with no gene match: 8. Libraries were prepared by immunoSEQ multiplex PCR; TCRdb keeps only in-frame clonotypes and omits some of them. This sample has 72,000 or so clones; more than 70% occur once, and the top ten carry 11%. This sample's time point: peripheral blood 6 weeks after treatment start. Study conclusions and caveats: Enhanced expansion of tumor-associated blood clones at 3 weeks characterized durable-benefit patients.

The TCR was taken from a man between 60 and 75 years old with urothelial cancer. The chain links TRBV11-2 to TRBJ2-5, with TRBD2 matching 15 bases. The sample was PBMCs, taken around atezolizumab (anti-PD-L1) treatment. The CDR3 nucleotides read TGTGCCAGCAGCACTAGGACTAGCGGGGGGGCGGGAGAGACCCAGTACTTC. Its protein is CASSTRTSGGAGETQYF.